These T cell receptor beta chains were read from a single sample in a study of vaccination effects on CD4 cells after COVID-19. This table comes from immunoSEQ multiplex PCR, and its TCRdb copy is limited to in-frame clones, with some not included. The profile shows tens of thousands of clones, about four fifths of them singletons. The antigens of these receptors remain unknown. The input for sequencing was CD4+ T cells from PBMCs cultured with HCoV-OC43 spike peptides, taken before COVID-19 vaccination. The receptors stem from a human donor who received a COVID-19 vaccine. CDR3s include the opening cysteine and the closing phenylalanine or tryptophan. Fields, in order: CDR3 protein, CDR3 DNA, D gene, V gene, clone size, J gene. A D gene is named only where the DNA matches it firmly. A row's size may be missing; if present it is once, few, many or a size class.

cdr3_aa: CASSQVQGASQETQYF; cdr3_nt: TGTGCCAGCAGCCAAGTTCAGGGGGCCAGCCAAGAGACCCAGTACTTC; d_call: TRBD1; v_call: TRBV14; clone_size: -; j_call: TRBJ2-5
cdr3_aa: CATSRVSFSGNTIYF; cdr3_nt: TGTGCCACCAGCAGAGTCAGTTTCTCTGGAAACACCATATATTTT; d_call: -; v_call: TRBV15; clone_size: -; j_call: TRBJ1-3
cdr3_aa: CASSLASFTEQFF; cdr3_nt: TGTGCCAGCAGTTTAGCCTCCTTTACGGAGCAGTTCTTC; d_call: -; v_call: TRBV12-3/TRBV12-4; clone_size: -; j_call: TRBJ2-1
cdr3_aa: CASSLQETYGYTF; cdr3_nt: TGTGCCAGCTCATTACAGGAAACCTATGGCTACACCTTC; d_call: -; v_call: TRBV18; clone_size: -; j_call: TRBJ1-2
cdr3_aa: CASSSARVNYGYTF; cdr3_nt: TGTGCCAGCAGTTCCGCCAGGGTCAACTATGGCTACACCTTC; d_call: -; v_call: TRBV6-5; clone_size: -; j_call: TRBJ1-2
cdr3_aa: CAISATLAGTDTQYF; cdr3_nt: TGTGCCATCAGTGCGACATTAGCGGGCACAGATACGCAGTATTTT; d_call: -; v_call: TRBV10-3; clone_size: -; j_call: TRBJ2-3
cdr3_aa: CASRTDTGELFF; cdr3_nt: TGCGCCAGCAGGACAGACACCGGGGAGCTGTTTTTT; d_call: -; v_call: TRBV5-1; clone_size: -; j_call: TRBJ2-2
cdr3_aa: CASSWDRDSPLHF; cdr3_nt: TGTGCCAGCAGTTGGGACAGGGACTCACCCCTCCACTTT; d_call: TRBD1; v_call: TRBV6-5; clone_size: once; j_call: TRBJ1-6
cdr3_aa: CSVPGQGAGTQYF; cdr3_nt: TGCAGCGTTCCGGGACAGGGAGCGGGGACCCAGTACTTC; d_call: TRBD1; v_call: TRBV29-1; clone_size: -; j_call: TRBJ2-5
cdr3_aa: CATSDPTGVETQYF; cdr3_nt: TGTGCCACCAGTGATCCGACAGGAGTAGAGACCCAGTACTTC; d_call: -; v_call: TRBV24-1; clone_size: -; j_call: TRBJ2-5
cdr3_aa: CASSPGDSNQPQHF; cdr3_nt: TGCGCCAGCAGCCCCGGGGATAGCAATCAGCCCCAGCATTTT; d_call: -; v_call: TRBV5-1; clone_size: -; j_call: TRBJ1-5
cdr3_aa: CSVAWGSYGYTF; cdr3_nt: TGCAGCGTTGCTTGGGGATCCTATGGCTACACCTTC; d_call: -; v_call: TRBV29-1; clone_size: -; j_call: TRBJ1-2
cdr3_aa: CASSPDFSGNTIYF; cdr3_nt: TGTGCCAGCTCACCAGACTTCTCTGGAAACACCATATATTTT; d_call: -; v_call: TRBV18; clone_size: -; j_call: TRBJ1-3
cdr3_aa: CATSSSIFPEAFF; cdr3_nt: TGTGCCACCAGCAGTTCTATTTTCCCTGAAGCTTTCTTT; d_call: -; v_call: TRBV15; clone_size: few; j_call: TRBJ1-1
cdr3_aa: CAISERGVQETQYF; cdr3_nt: TGTGCCATCAGTGAGAGAGGGGTCCAAGAGACCCAGTACTTC; d_call: -; v_call: TRBV10-3; clone_size: -; j_call: TRBJ2-5
cdr3_aa: CASSFGGLAKETQYF; cdr3_nt: TGTGCCAGCAGCTTTGGGGGATTGGCGAAAGAGACCCAGTACTTC; d_call: -; v_call: TRBV11-3; clone_size: few; j_call: TRBJ2-5
cdr3_aa: CASSFGMETQYF; cdr3_nt: TGTGCCAGCAGCTTTGGGATGGAGACCCAGTACTTC; d_call: -; v_call: TRBV5-5; clone_size: -; j_call: TRBJ2-5
cdr3_aa: CASNNDREDTQYF; cdr3_nt: TGTGCCAGCAACAACGACAGGGAGGATACGCAGTATTTT; d_call: TRBD1; v_call: TRBV5-4; clone_size: -; j_call: TRBJ2-3
cdr3_aa: CASSLGDRDQNEQFF; cdr3_nt: TGCGCCAGCAGCTTGGGGGACAGGGATCAAAATGAGCAGTTCTTC; d_call: TRBD1; v_call: TRBV5-1; clone_size: -; j_call: TRBJ2-1
cdr3_aa: CAWSQGEASGYTF; cdr3_nt: TGTGCCTGGAGTCAGGGGGAGGCCTCTGGCTACACCTTC; d_call: TRBD1; v_call: TRBV30; clone_size: few; j_call: TRBJ1-2
cdr3_aa: CASTSDRYSGNTIYF; cdr3_nt: TGTGCCAGTACCTCGGACAGGTACTCTGGAAACACCATATATTTT; d_call: TRBD1; v_call: TRBV19; clone_size: -; j_call: TRBJ1-3
cdr3_aa: CASSGDRRLPIYF; cdr3_nt: TGTGCCAGCAGTGGGGACCGTCGGCTCCCCATATATTTT; d_call: -; v_call: TRBV28; clone_size: -; j_call: TRBJ1-3
cdr3_aa: CASSQGTSGGLVYF; cdr3_nt: TGTGCCAGCAGCCAAGGGACTAGCGGGGGCCTGGTGTACTTC; d_call: TRBD2; v_call: TRBV3-1/TRBV3-2; clone_size: -; j_call: TRBJ2-5
cdr3_aa: CASSQPASQTGELFF; cdr3_nt: TGCGCCAGCAGCCAGCCGGCCTCTCAAACCGGGGAGCTGTTTTTT; d_call: -; v_call: TRBV4-1; clone_size: few; j_call: TRBJ2-2